This T cell receptor (beta chain) is drawn from a study of blood T cells in healthy people across ages. The second PCR ran roughly 6 to 11 cycles with a sample-barcoded 5' primer and J-beta primers. TCRdb used MiXCR to reprocess the 5' RACE reads, holding one entry per CDR3 protein. The repertoire consists of about 780,000 distinct CDR3 sequences, with 35% to 60% occurring once and the leading ten covering less than 20%. The clonotype comes from a man older than 75 in good health. Sequencing was carried out using blood.

The CDR3, as DNA: TGTGCCAGTTCCTCTAGCGTAGATACGCAGTATTTT. This sequence encodes CASSSSVDTQYF. The J gene is TRBJ2-3, the V gene TRBV19, with D maybe TRBD2 (6 bases). With 8 bases removed from V and 5 bases from J, the gap between germline ends came to 11 bases. Germline V gives CDR1 LNHDA, CDR2 SQIVND (reference sequence). The CDR3 totals 12 residues.